The 5 T cell receptor beta chains below were found in one sample sequenced in a study of blood T cell repertoires in COVID-19. Some clones are missing from TCRdb's copy, which holds only in-frame ones; the method was immunoSEQ multiplex PCR. The sample lists 73,000 or so clones, around 81% occurring once. Sequences were obtained from peripheral blood. The source is a woman between 55 and 75 years old with acute or convalescent COVID-19.

In its sample, this clone was seen once. The chain couples TRBV15 to TRBJ1-4; 7 nucleotides match TRBD1. This CDR3 region has 15 residues. V lost 1 base, J lost 6 bases, and 5 bases stayed unmatched. CDR1 is LNHNV and CDR2 is YYDKDF in the germline V gene (reference sequence). The CDR3 is CATSRGVGQYEKLFF. As DNA, the CDR3 is TGTGCCACCAGCAGAGGGGTGGGACAGTATGAAAAACTGTTTTTT.

The gene calls are TRBV5-8 and TRBJ2-1, with 9 bases identical to TRBD1. The junction had 7 bases not matched to a gene; V was cut back by 0 bases and J by 3 bases. The CDR3 consists of 17 residues. Per the germline V gene, CDR1 is SGHTS and CDR2 is YDEGEE. Here the CDR3 reads CASSLVADRGYYNEQFF. In DNA, the CDR3 is TGTGCCAGCAGCTTGGTAGCGGACAGGGGCTACTACAATGAGCAGTTCTTC.

V gene TRBV7-8 combines with J gene TRBJ2-7; 9 bases are shared with TRBD1. The CDR3 is made up of 13 amino acids. CDR1 is SGHVS, CDR2 FQNEAQ, per germline. Germline trimming cut 4 bases from V and 9 bases from J; bases unmatched to any gene: 7. The DNA for the CDR3 is TGTGCCAGCAGCTCGGGACAGGGACGGGTGCAGTACTTC. Translating it yields CASSSGQGRVQYF.

V and J are TRBV5-1 and TRBJ1-4; D gene unclear. This CDR3 contains 17 residues. Germline assignment: CDR1 SGHRS and CDR2 YFSETQ. The V gene lost 0 bases and the J gene lost 2 bases, with 14 bases spanning the gap. The CDR3 DNA is TGCGCCAGCAGCTTGGGACATTTAAGTAGGACTAATGAAAAACTGTTTTTT. Its protein is CASSLGHLSRTNEKLFF. The full variable domain, completed using reference TRBV5-1 and TRBJ1-4, is KAGVTQTPRYLIKTRGQQVTLSCSPISGHRSVSWYQQTPGQGLQFLFEYFSETQRNKGNFPGRFSGRQFSNSRSEMNVSTLELGDSALYLCASSLGHLSRTNEKLFFGSGTQLSVL.

This clone has a handful of counts. The chain employs TRBV2 and TRBJ2-3, with 8 nucleotides matching TRBD2. There are 15 residues in the CDR3. The germline CDR1 and CDR2 sequences are SNHLY and FYNNEI. Germline trimming cut 3 bases from V and 4 bases from J; bases unmatched to any gene: 6. The DNA of the CDR3 is TGTGCCAGCAGTGATCGGGGGGGAGTCGCAGATACGCAGTATTTT. It codes for CASSDRGGVADTQYF.